This T cell receptor (beta chain) was observed in a study of T cells in Graves' hyperthyroidism and ophthalmopathy. Study conclusions and caveats: Before onset, by a median of around 6.4 months, the model predicted ophthalmopathy.

The TCR beta CDR3 regions underwent amplification using RNA transcripts as the source. The HTBI primer set was used in a first-round RT-PCR of the TCR CDR3. TCRdb reprocessed the multiplex PCR reads with MiXCR, giving one entry per CDR3 protein. The data contain roughly 240,000 distinct CDR3 sequences, 15% to 20% of them seen just once; the ten biggest clones take up less than 35%. The CDR3 length is 12 residues. From germline, CDR1 is SGHVS and CDR2 FQNEAQ. V was pared by 8 bases and J by 4 bases, with 9 bases between. This clonotype was counted ten times or more. Its matching antigen is unknown. Sequencing was carried out using blood. V and J are TRBV7-8 and TRBJ1-3, with D tentatively TRBD1 (6 bases). The origin of this receptor is a woman in her late teens or twenties with Graves' ophthalmopathy. In DNA, the CDR3 is TGTGCCAGCCGGGGGGGCGGAAACACCATATATTTT. This sequence encodes CASRGGGNTIYF.